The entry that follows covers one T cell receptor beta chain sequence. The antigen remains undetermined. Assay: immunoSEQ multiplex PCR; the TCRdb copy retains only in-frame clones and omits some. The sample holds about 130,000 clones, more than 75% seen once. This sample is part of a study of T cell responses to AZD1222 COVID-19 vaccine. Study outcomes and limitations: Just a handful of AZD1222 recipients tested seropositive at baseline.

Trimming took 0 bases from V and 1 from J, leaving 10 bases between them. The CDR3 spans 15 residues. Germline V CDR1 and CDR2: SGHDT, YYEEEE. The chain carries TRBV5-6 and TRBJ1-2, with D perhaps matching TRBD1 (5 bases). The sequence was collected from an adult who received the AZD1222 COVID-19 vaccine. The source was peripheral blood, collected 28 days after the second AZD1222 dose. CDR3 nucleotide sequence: TGTGCCAGCAGCTTGGGGGGCCCCAATAACTATGGCTACACCTTC. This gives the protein CASSLGGPNNYGYTF.